This T cell receptor beta chain was sequenced during a study of T cell clones after liver transplantation. Across the study: Apart from a few HCV-positive recipients, transplants were for non-autoimmune, non-viral reasons. At least one year of complete immunosuppression withdrawal without enzymes over twice normal defined tolerance.

Clones were sequenced by immunoSEQ multiplex PCR, and TCRdb holds only the in-frame ones, with some missing. The sample contains 93,000 or so clones, about 88% of which appear only once. Notes on the study in general: Compared with third party-reactive sequences, donor-reactive ones declined more, independent of withdrawal success.

CD3+CD4+ and CD3+CD8+ cells were FACS-sorted from thawed unstimulated PBMCs. About this clone: Its antigen is undetermined.

Germline values: CDR1 MDHEN, CDR2 SYDVKM. Trimming left V 6 bases short and J 11 bases short, with 14 bases between. This CDR3 has 12 amino acids. The sample here was CD4+ T cells from blood, taken around 44 months after liver transplant. This TCR was recovered from a human patient who received a liver transplant. Part of the T cell pool may stem from the graft donor. The chain uses TRBV28 and TRBJ1-5; perhaps TRBD1 as D (5 bases). CDR3 in DNA: TGTGCCAGCAGCCGGGCAGGGACGACCCAGCATTTT. Its protein is CASSRAGTTQHF.